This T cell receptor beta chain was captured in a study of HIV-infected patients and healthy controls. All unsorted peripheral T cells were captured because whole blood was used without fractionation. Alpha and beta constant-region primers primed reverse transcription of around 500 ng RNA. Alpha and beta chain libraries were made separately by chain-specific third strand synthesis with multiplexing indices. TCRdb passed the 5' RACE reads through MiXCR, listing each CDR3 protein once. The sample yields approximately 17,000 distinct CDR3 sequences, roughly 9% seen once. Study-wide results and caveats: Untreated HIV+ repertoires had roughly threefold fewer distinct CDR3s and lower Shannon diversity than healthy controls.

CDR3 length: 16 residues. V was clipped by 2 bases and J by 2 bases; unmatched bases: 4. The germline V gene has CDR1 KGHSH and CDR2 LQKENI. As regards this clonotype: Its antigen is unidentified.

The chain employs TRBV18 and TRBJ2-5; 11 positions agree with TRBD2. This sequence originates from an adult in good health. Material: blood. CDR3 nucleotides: TGTGCCAGCTCACCATTTACTAGCGGGAGTCAAGAGACCCAGTACTTC. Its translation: CASSPFTSGSQETQYF. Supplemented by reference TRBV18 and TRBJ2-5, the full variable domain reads NAGVMQNPRHLVRRRGQEARLRCSPMKGHSHVYWYRQLPEEGLKFMVYLQKENIIDESGMPKERFSAEFPKEGPSILRIQQVVRGDSAAYFCASSPFTSGSQETQYFGPGTRLLVL.